The entry below describes one TCR beta chain. The data are from a study of CD8 T cells in Susac syndrome. CDR1 and CDR2 from the germline V gene are SGHNT and YYREEE (reference sequence). CDR3 size: 13 residues. Trimming stripped 4 bases from V and 2 bases from J, with 8 bases between. With random hexamers, reverse transcription was performed on roughly 0.5 to 1 ug of RNA. TCRdb processed the immunoSEQ multiplex PCR reads anew with MiXCR; each CDR3 protein has one entry. The sample lists 150,000 to 200,000 distinct CDR3 sequences; approximately 94% were seen once. Blood CD8+ and CD4+ T cells underwent high-throughput TCR beta sequencing. TEMRA cells were FACS-enriched, unlike CD8+ and CD4+ T cells, which were negatively isolated.

The TCR was taken from a human donor with Susac syndrome. The chain links TRBV5-4 to TRBJ2-3, with D possibly matching TRBD1 (5 bases). Sequenced material: CD4+ T cells from PBMCs. The CDR3 region is CASSQGPTDTQYF. The CDR3 nucleotides are TGTGCCAGCAGCCAGGGCCCCACAGATACGCAGTATTTT.